This TCR beta chain derives from a study of graft-versus-host responses after intestinal transplantation. In regard to this clone: Its antigen is undetermined.

Assay used: immunoSEQ multiplex PCR; TCRdb lists only in-frame clones, some missing. The sample holds 96,000 or so clones; about 93% are singletons and the top ten take around 0.17%. Germline loops: CDR1 SQVTM, CDR2 ANQGSEA. Trimming pared 4 bases from V and 1 base from J, leaving 11 bases between. The CDR3 length is 13 residues. The TCR originated in a human donor who received an intestinal transplant. The source material was unstimulated CD4+ T cells sorted from spleen or lymph node cells, sampled before intestinal transplant. V gene TRBV29-1 combines with J gene TRBJ2-7; tentatively, D is TRBD2 (6 bases). CDR3 loop: CSVVAAYSYEQYF. The DNA for the CDR3 is TGCAGCGTTGTAGCGGCATATTCCTACGAGCAGTACTTC.